This TCR beta chain emerged from a study of T cells in Graves' hyperthyroidism and ophthalmopathy (dated by TCRdb to about 2019). General notes on the study: Peripheral blood was collected at initial diagnosis, before any treatment. In addition, the study compared T-cell repertoires in thyroid tissue and in blood from six Graves' hyperthyroidism patients. The approximately 98 discovery patients were randomly divided into training and test sets at a 7:3 ratio. Following sampling, methimazole starting at 30 mg daily was given to hyperthyroidism patients, and high-dose intravenous methylprednisolone was given to ophthalmopathy patients. A discovery cohort of approximately 100 patients, 43 with Graves' ophthalmopathy and approximately 60 with stable Graves' hyperthyroidism, was used to find distinguishing TCR V-J signatures. The paper describes TCR Vbeta CDR3 sequencing of about 140 peripheral blood samples, made up of 43 ophthalmopathy patients, approximately 73 hyperthyroidism patients and 17 progressor patients. An independent validation cohort of under 20 hyperthyroidism patients and approximately 15 patients who later progressed to ophthalmopathy tested prospective prediction of ophthalmopathy. Broader findings and caveats from the paper: No statistical method was used to set the sample size in advance, and investigators knew the group allocation. Ophthalmopathy was separated from stable hyperthyroidism by a 13 V-J signature model, with just over 85% sensitivity and 81% to 82% specificity obtained in cross-validation and 80%/75% obtained in testing. During validation, the model predicted progression to ophthalmopathy a median of around 6 months ahead of onset, with almost 71% sensitivity and about 72% specificity. Most expanded thyroid clonotypes (frequency above 0.001) were also detected in blood, a finding suggesting that blood repertoires may reflect thyroid immune responses.

The TCR beta CDR3 regions were amplified from RNA transcripts. The first round of RT-PCR for the TCR CDR3 was performed with the HTBI primer set and the Qiagen OneStep RT-PCR kit. A second multiplex PCR round built the libraries, followed by size selection and purification. Libraries were sequenced paired-end with 100 bp reads on an Illumina HiSeq2000. For the original study's pipeline: SOAPnuke was used to process the raw data, throwing out any read that contained adapters or uncalled bases, had a mean Phred below 15, or lacked an exact constant-primer or identifier match. High-quality paired reads were merged with COPE v1.2.5, and unique nucleotide sequences were defined as clonotypes. Clonotypes were aligned to IMGT TRBV, TRBD and TRBJ reference segments using MiTCR v1.1. Only V-J combinations with frequency above 0.0001, covering 98% to 99.2% of repertoires, were analysed. A TCS score was defined as the ratio between F50 (clonal expansion) and ExV (chaos), using BLOSUM62-based TCRdist between CDR3 peptides within each V-J. Welch's t-statistics and random forest reduced roughly 540 V-J features to fewer than 15, which were used in a naive Bayes classifier (R e1071). TCRdb itself trimmed the public reads at Q25 with fastp, ran MiXCR and retained productive beta chains. One record per CDR3 amino acid sequence lists the most common genes and DNA. TCRdb, rather than the study authors, made the V and J calls. The sample has 500,000 to 650,000 distinct CDR3 sequences on record, more than 12% of them singletons. Around 13% of the sample is held by the ten biggest clonotypes.

Worth noting for this clonotype: Which antigen it targets is not known. A much larger clone is a single base away; this may be a read error.

From cysteine to phenylalanine, the CDR3 is 11 amino acids long. Only CDR3 DNA remains: 33 bases, in frame from the first base. For CDR1 and CDR2, the germline V gene (reference sequence) lists DFQATT and SNEGSKA. Trimming takes 3 bases from V and 1 base from J, and the germline ends sit 3 bases apart. Moderately to severely active disease, a Clinical Activity Score of at least 3, a NOSPECS grade of at least 4, and a duration under 3 months were present in ophthalmopathy patients. Any patient with an uncontrolled infection, another autoimmune disease, pregnancy or lactation was excluded. Clinical symptoms, serum thyroxine and TRAb, thyroid ultrasound, and orbital computed tomography formed the basis for the diagnoses. Ficoll-Paque density gradient centrifugation was used to isolate PBMCs from 10 ml of fresh peripheral blood. Total RNA was extracted with Trizol reagent, and quality was checked on an Agilent 2100 Bioanalyzer.

Recombination connected TRBV20-1 to TRBJ1-1, with no reliable assignment of the D segment. The sequence came from a woman aged 45-65 years with Graves' ophthalmopathy. The sequencing sample was made of blood. For the CDR3, the sequence is CSASKNTEAFF. The DNA is TGCAGTGCTAGCAAGAACACTGAAGCTTTCTTT.